Following are 20 T cell receptor beta chains from one sample sequenced in a study of cytomegalovirus exposure and HLA in healthy donors. Libraries were prepared by immunoSEQ multiplex PCR; TCRdb keeps only in-frame clonotypes and omits some of them. The sample carries under 200,000 clones, approximately 89% recorded once. The sequenced material came from PBMCs. Receptor source: a young woman in good health and CMV-seropositive.

V is TRBV5-1 and J is TRBJ2-7; 7 bases are shared with TRBD1. The CDR3 loop spans 14 amino acids. Trimming cost V 0 bases and J 2 bases; bases outside gene matches: 2. Germline V CDR1 and CDR2: SGHRS, YFSETQ. In DNA form, the CDR3 reads TGCGCCAGCAGCTTGGGACAGGGACCCTACGAGCAGTACTTC. Its protein is CASSLGQGPYEQYF.

This clone was seen a single time. The rearrangement links TRBV6-4 to TRBJ1-5; D might be TRBD1 (5 bases). V lost 3 bases and J 7 bases, leaving 10 bases between the germline ends. Germline V gene sequence: CDR1 MRHNA, CDR2 SNTAGT. The CDR3 has 13 residues. The CDR3 bases are TGTGCCAGCAGTGAACAGGCAAGGCAGCCCCAGCATTTT. Its translation: CASSEQARQPQHF.

The chain links TRBV30 to TRBJ1-5, with a weak D call TRBD1 (5 bases). The germline V gene encodes CDR1 GTSNPN and CDR2 SVGIG (reference sequence). Trimming left V 2 bases short and J 5 bases short, with 10 bases between. The CDR3 runs 13 residues. This chain's CDR3 is CAWSSDSYQPQHF. The DNA for the CDR3 is TGTGCCTGGAGTTCCGACAGCTATCAGCCCCAGCATTTT.

This chain joins TRBV7-8 and TRBJ2-7; no clear D gene. The CDR3 is 13 residues long. Germline V gene lookup returns CDR1 SGHVS and CDR2 FQNEAQ. Trimming shortened V by 2 bases and J by 5 bases, and 10 bases separated the two germline ends. CDR3 nucleotide sequence: TGTGCCAGCAGCTTACGTAGTACGAACGAGCAGTACTTC. Translation gives CASSLRSTNEQYF.

This clone was picked up one time. The chain employs TRBV19 and TRBJ2-5; 8 bases are shared with TRBD2. V was pared by 8 bases and J by 3 bases, with 8 bases of the junction left unmatched. CDR1 is LNHDA, CDR2 SQIVND, per germline (reference sequence). This CDR3 has 14 amino acids. DNA of the CDR3: TGTGCCAGTTACCGCCAACTAGCGGAAGAGACCCAGTACTTC. The encoded protein is CASYRQLAEETQYF.

This clone showed up just a few times. V is TRBV7-9 and J is TRBJ1-2; weak D call: TRBD1 (5 bases). Trimming removed 3 bases from V and 8 bases from J, with 13 bases in between. Germline assignment: CDR1 SEHNR and CDR2 FQNEAQ (reference sequence). The CDR3 has 13 amino acids. For the CDR3, the DNA is TGTGCCAGCAGCTTTCCTGGGGCGATCGGCTACACCTTC. Translated: CASSFPGAIGYTF.

V and J are TRBV19 and TRBJ1-1; a possible D gene is TRBD1 (6 bases). CDR1 and CDR2 from the germline V gene are LNHDA and SQIVND (reference sequence). The V gene lost 5 bases and the J gene lost 2 bases, with 9 bases spanning the gap. The CDR3 extends over 13 amino acids. CDR3 DNA sequence: TGTGCCAGTAGTCGACAGGATAACACTGAAGCTTTCTTT. Translation: CASSRQDNTEAFF.

This chain connects TRBV30 to TRBJ1-4; 8 bases are a match to TRBD1. After removal of 1 base from V and 10 bases from J, the junction contained 8 bases not matched to a gene. Germline V gives CDR1 GTSNPN, CDR2 SVGIG (reference sequence). CDR3 length: 14 residues. The CDR3 DNA follows: TGTGCCTGGAGTGCCGGACAGGGAGAGGGAAAACTGTTTTTT. Translation: CAWSAGQGEGKLFF.

This chain connects TRBV18 to TRBJ2-3, with D uncertain. V lost 6 bases and J 2 bases, leaving 12 bases between the germline ends. CDR1 KGHSH and CDR2 LQKENI come from the germline V gene. This CDR3 is built from 14 residues. CDR3 in DNA: TGTGCCAGCTCGGCAGGTCTTACCACAGATACGCAGTATTTT. Translated: CASSAGLTTDTQYF.

V usage is TRBV28 and J usage is TRBJ1-3; D not certain. CDR1 and CDR2 (germline): MDHEN, SYDVKM. Trimming took 2 bases from V and 1 from J, leaving 6 bases between them. This CDR3 is built from 14 residues. The CDR3 DNA reads as TGTGCCAGCAGTTTAGGAGGGTCTGGAAACACCATATATTTT. As protein: CASSLGGSGNTIYF.

The chain links TRBV2 to TRBJ2-1, with D possibly matching TRBD2 (5 bases). This CDR3 comprises 15 residues. Germline CDR1 SNHLY, CDR2 FYNNEI. Trimming cost V 4 bases and J 7 bases, with 17 bases left between them. The CDR3 sequence is CASSGSAALGNEQFF. In DNA, the CDR3 is TGTGCCAGCAGTGGGTCAGCGGCACTGGGGAATGAGCAGTTCTTC.

This chain joins TRBV30 and TRBJ2-3; D might be TRBD2 (5 bases). V was trimmed by 0 bases and J by 1 base, leaving 8 bases between them. Per the germline V gene, CDR1 is GTSNPN and CDR2 is SVGIG (reference sequence). The CDR3 is made up of 14 amino acids. The DNA for the CDR3 is TGTGCCTGGAGTGTGAAGGGAGGCACAGATACGCAGTATTTT. It codes for CAWSVKGGTDTQYF. The full variable domain, rest sourced from reference TRBV30 and TRBJ2-3, is SQTIHQWPATLVQPVGSPLSLECTVEGTSNPNLYWYRQAAGRGLQLLFYSVGIGQISSEVPQNLSASRPQDRQFILSSKKLLLSDSGFYLCAWSVKGGTDTQYFGPGTRLTVL.

This clone was detected once. This rearrangement joins TRBV2 to TRBJ2-3; tentative D call: TRBD2 (7 bases). Germline CDR1 reads SNHLY; CDR2 reads FYNNEI. The CDR3 runs 18 residues. The V end was cut by 6 bases, the J end by 0 bases, with 22 bases between. This chain's CDR3 is CASSPPLGAGQSTDTQYF. The DNA for the CDR3 is TGTGCCAGCAGCCCCCCGCTAGGAGCGGGACAAAGCACAGATACGCAGTATTTT. Using reference TRBV2 and TRBJ2-3 for the parts outside the CDR3, the full variable domain is EPEVTQTPSHQVTQMGQEVILRCVPISNHLYFYWYRQILGQKVEFLVSFYNNEISEKSEIFDDQFSVERPDGSNFTLKIRSTKLEDSAMYFCASSPPLGAGQSTDTQYFGPGTRLTVL.

As regards this clone: The CDR3 ends on some other residue instead of the conserved phenylalanine or tryptophan, so this is likely a read error. The DNA is left out, because the CDR3 cannot be placed on it with certainty; the CDR3 is given as TCRdb lists it. The V and J genes are TRBV30 and TRBJ1-1; the table's D call TRBD1 went unverified against the DNA. Germline CDR1 GTSNPN, CDR2 SVGIG (reference sequence). A total of 13 residues make up the CDR3, ends included. CDR3 protein: CAWSWDRGLSLLL.

The J gene is TRBJ2-7, the V gene TRBV12-5; 8 positions match TRBD2. With 9 bases clipped from V and 3 bases from J, the junction kept 19 bases outside the gene matches. This CDR3 is 17 amino acids long. Germline V gene lookup returns CDR1 LGHNT and CDR2 FRNRAP. This CDR3 reads CARTVFSLGTRVYEQYF. CDR3 sequence (DNA): TGTGCTAGGACGGTATTTTCTCTCGGGACTAGAGTCTACGAGCAGTACTTC.

The chain recombines TRBV5-4 with TRBJ1-2, with a possible D match to TRBD1 (5 bases). Germline CDR1 reads SGHNT; CDR2 reads YYREEE (reference sequence). V lost 0 bases and J 6 bases, leaving 15 bases between the germline ends. This CDR3 contains 15 residues. The CDR3 sequence is CASSLVRYGGNGYTF. As DNA, the CDR3 is TGTGCCAGCAGCTTGGTGCGCTACGGGGGTAATGGCTACACCTTC.

This clone was picked up a small number of times. V and J are TRBV7-8 and TRBJ2-7, with TRBD1 matching 10 bases. Germline V gene data show CDR1 as SGHVS and CDR2 as FQNEAQ. Trimming took 4 bases from V and 6 from J; bases not matched to a gene: 6. The CDR3 consists of 14 residues. The CDR3 nucleotides are TGTGCCAGCAGCTCGGACAGGGGGAGTTCCGAGCAGTACTTC. Protein: CASSSDRGSSEQYF.

V gene TRBV2 combines with J gene TRBJ2-5; a weak D match, TRBD2 (6 bases). V was clipped by 5 bases and J by 2 bases, with 9 bases between them. Germline CDR1 reads SNHLY; CDR2 reads FYNNEI. The CDR3 sequence is 13 residues long. Here the CDR3 reads CASSQGLQETQYF. CDR3 nucleotides: TGTGCCAGCAGTCAAGGACTACAAGAGACCCAGTACTTC.

The rearrangement uses TRBV4-2 and TRBJ1-3; TRBD1 aligns across 8 bases. Germline-derived CDR1 and CDR2 are LGHNA and YNFKEQ. CDR3 length: 18 residues. After removal of 5 bases from V and 0 bases from J, the junction contained 12 bases not matched to a gene. The CDR3, as DNA: TGTGCCAGCAGCTCTCAACTGGGACAGGTTGACTCTGGAAACACCATATATTTT. This codes for CASSSQLGQVDSGNTIYF.

The chain combines TRBV28 with TRBJ2-3; the D gene is possibly TRBD2 (5 bases). Germline-derived CDR1 and CDR2 are MDHEN and SYDVKM. V was trimmed by 7 bases and J by 1 base, leaving 15 bases between them. This CDR3 region has 15 residues. CDR3: CASKPRGSGTDTQYF. CDR3 DNA sequence: TGTGCCAGCAAACCCCGGGGATCCGGCACAGATACGCAGTATTTT.